One and the same sample provided the 27 T cell receptor beta chains below, sequenced in a study of CD8+CD57+ T cells in acquired aplastic anemia. CD8+CD57+ cell expansion had been shown by flow cytometry in patients chosen for sequencing. TCR beta VDJ combinations and CDR3 sequences were profiled from genomic DNA. TCRdb analysed the reads with MiXCR anew, one entry per CDR3 protein. In the table there are 180,000 or so distinct CDR3 sequences, around 48% of which are singletons. Sequencing was carried out using sorted CD4+, CD8+, or CD8+CD57+ T cells (not recorded which) from PBMCs. All receptors derive from a human donor with aplastic anemia.

V gene TRBV25-1 combines with J gene TRBJ2-7; weak D call: TRBD2 (6 bases). The CDR3 has 14 amino acids. Per the germline V gene, CDR1 is MGHDK and CDR2 is SYGVNS. V lost 1 base and J lost 6, with 13 bases in between. This CDR3 reads CASSESQGGREQYF. CDR3 in DNA: TGTGCCAGCAGTGAATCGCAGGGAGGACGCGAGCAGTACTTC.

This clonotype was seen many times. The V call is TRBV19, the J call TRBJ2-7, with 10 bases fitting TRBD2. Germline-derived CDR1 and CDR2 are LNHDA and SQIVND (reference sequence). V gave up 3 bases and J gave up 5 bases; unmatched junction bases: 7. The CDR3 spans 15 residues. CDR3 sequence: CASSIVVAGGNEQYF. Written as DNA, the CDR3 is TGTGCCAGTAGTATCGTTGTAGCGGGAGGAAACGAGCAGTACTTC.

As DNA, the CDR3 is TGTGCCAGCAGCCCCCGAGACTACGAGAACAATGAGCAGTTCTTC. It yields the protein CASSPRDYENNEQFF. This chain connects TRBV7-8 to TRBJ2-1, with a tentative D call TRBD2 (5 bases). V was pared by 5 bases and J by 5 bases, with 16 bases between. Per germline, CDR1 SGHVS and CDR2 FQNEAQ. This CDR3 has 15 amino acids.

J is TRBJ1-5 and V is TRBV14; D unclear. CDR1 is SGHDN, CDR2 FVKESK, per germline. The CDR3 runs 14 residues. The V end lost 1 base, the J end lost 4 bases, and 8 bases lay between the germline ends. The CDR3 DNA reads TGTGCCAGCAGCCAAGGATCGTGGAATCAGCCCCAGCATTTT. This gives the protein CASSQGSWNQPQHF.

Of note for this clonotype: With a much larger clone just one base away, this may be a read error. The chain combines TRBV14 with TRBJ1-4; D unclear. The CDR3 loop spans 17 amino acids. Germline CDR1 is SGHDN and CDR2 is FVKESK. The chain's CDR3 is CASSQVVGTRDNEKPFF. Written as DNA, the CDR3 is TGTGCCAGCAGCCAAGTGGTGGGCACCCGGGATAATGAAAAACCGTTTTTT.

This clonotype was recorded at least ten times. The rearrangement links TRBV20-1 to TRBJ2-1; D is tentatively TRBD1 or TRBD2 (5 bases each). Germline CDR1 reads DFQATT; CDR2 reads SNEGSKA (reference sequence). CDR3 length: 14 residues. The V end lost 4 bases, the J end lost 6 bases, and 16 bases lay between the germline ends. The CDR3 here is CSAIPGRRFNEQFF. DNA of the CDR3: TGCAGTGCTATACCGGGACGGCGGTTCAATGAGCAGTTCTTC.

With respect to this clonotype: This may be a read error: a much more frequent sequence differs by one nucleotide. This chain joins TRBV19 and TRBJ2-3, with D possibly matching TRBD2 (6 bases). Germline V lookup: CDR1 LNHDA, CDR2 SQIVND (reference sequence). This CDR3 is built from 16 residues. CDR3 residues: CASGIRGGASTDTQYF. Here the CDR3 DNA reads TGTGCCAGTGGTATTAGGGGAGGCGCTAGCACAGATACGCAGTATTTT.

This clonotype was detected only once. Mismatch with germline at one junction end may stem from a read error. The chain is built from TRBV24-1 and TRBJ2-3; D call uncertain. The length of the CDR3 is 15 residues. The V gene's germline CDR1 is KGHDR and CDR2 SFDVKD. The CDR3 loop reads CTTSDGPRQTDTQYF. The CDR3 coding sequence is TGTACCACCAGTGATGGCCCGAGACAAACAGATACGCAGTATTTT.

This clonotype was detected many times. The chain employs TRBV4-1 and TRBJ1-5, with D possibly matching TRBD1 (5 bases). From germline, CDR1 is MGHRA and CDR2 YSYEKL. This CDR3 contains 17 residues. The germline V and J ends were trimmed by 1 base and 0 bases, with 13 bases remaining between them. The CDR3 loop is CASSQGQGGLSNQPQHF. CDR3 DNA: TGCGCCAGCAGCCAAGGGCAGGGCGGACTTAGCAATCAGCCCCAGCATTTT.

The chain employs TRBV25-1 and TRBJ1-6; D is undetermined. This CDR3 spans 12 amino acids. Germline V gene sequence: CDR1 MGHDK, CDR2 SYGVNS. The V end was cut by 5 bases, the J end by 9 bases, with 8 bases between. CDR3 sequence: CASSFMGSPLHF. Written as DNA, the CDR3 is TGTGCCAGCAGTTTTATGGGTTCACCCCTCCACTTT.

V is TRBV2 and J is TRBJ1-3, with 7 bases lining up with TRBD1. Germline CDR1 is SNHLY and CDR2 is FYNNEI. V was pared by 5 bases and J by 2 bases, with 0 bases of the junction left unmatched. This CDR3 comprises 13 residues. In nucleotides, the CDR3 is TGTGCCAGCAGTACAGGGGCTGGAAACACCATATATTTT. It is translated as CASSTGAGNTIYF.

This clonotype has a handful of counts. The rearrangement joins TRBV7-8 to TRBJ1-6; 8 bases fit TRBD1. CDR1 is SGHVS, CDR2 FQNEAQ, per germline. The J segment lost 6 bases and the V segment lost 11 bases, leaving 6 bases of the junction unmatched. The CDR3 sequence is 13 residues long. The CDR3 DNA follows: TGTGCCGGGACAGGCAGCCTTAATTCACCCCTCCACTTT. This codes for CAGTGSLNSPLHF.

This sequence joins TRBV11-2 and TRBJ2-5; D remains ambiguous. V was shortened by 4 bases and J by 0 bases, with 9 bases between the two germline ends. This CDR3 contains 14 residues. The V gene's germline CDR1 is SGHAT and CDR2 FQNNGV. The DNA for the CDR3 is TGTGCCAGCAGCTCACCCGACTACCAAGAGACCCAGTACTTC. Translation gives CASSSPDYQETQYF.

This clonotype was counted ten times or more. V and J are TRBV5-1 and TRBJ1-1; D possibly corresponds to TRBD1 (5 bases). V lost 4 bases, J lost 5 bases, and 18 bases lay in between. Germline CDR1 and CDR2: SGHRS and YFSETQ. The CDR3 runs 15 residues. DNA for the CDR3: TGCGCCAGCAGCCCCCCGGGCAGGGCGGCGACTGAAGCTTTCTTT. This gives the protein CASSPPGRAATEAFF.

The rearrangement uses TRBV20-1 and TRBJ2-5; the match to TRBD2 covers 12 bases. The CDR3 has 17 residues. The V and J ends lost 2 bases and 1 base, in that order; junction bases with no gene match: 8. Germline assignment: CDR1 DFQATT and CDR2 SNEGSKA (reference sequence). This CDR3 is CSARPTRLAGAQETQYF. CDR3 sequence (DNA): TGCAGTGCTAGACCTACTAGACTAGCGGGAGCCCAAGAGACCCAGTACTTC.

V gene TRBV20-1 combines with J gene TRBJ2-5; 9 positions match TRBD1. The V gene end was trimmed by 0 bases and the J gene end by 5 bases; junction bases not matched to a gene: 10. The CDR3 runs 16 residues. From germline, CDR1 is DFQATT and CDR2 SNEGSKA (reference sequence). CDR3 bases: TGCAGTGCTAGAGATAGGCACAGGGGGCGTGGGGAGACCCAGTACTTC. It is translated as CSARDRHRGRGETQYF.

The V and J genes are TRBV5-1 and TRBJ2-3; D assignment may be TRBD1 or TRBD2 (5 bases each). V was clipped by 4 bases and J by 0 bases, with 12 bases between them. Germline CDR1 SGHRS, CDR2 YFSETQ. This CDR3 contains 15 residues. Here the CDR3 DNA reads TGCGCCAGCAGCCTCTGGGGGTTCAGCACAGATACGCAGTATTTT. Translating it yields CASSLWGFSTDTQYF.

V usage is TRBV18 and J usage is TRBJ2-7; no definite D call. Trimming shortened V by 0 bases and J by 0 bases, and 12 bases separated the two germline ends. The CDR3 extends over 16 amino acids. CDR1 KGHSH and CDR2 LQKENI come from the germline V gene. CDR3 DNA: TGTGCCAGCTCACCACCGGTCTTTCAAAACTCCTACGAGCAGTACTTC. Amino acid sequence: CASSPPVFQNSYEQYF. The full variable domain, rest sourced from reference TRBV18 and TRBJ2-7, is NAGVMQNPRHLVRRRGQEARLRCSPMKGHSHVYWYRQLPEEGLKFMVYLQKENIIDESGMPKERFSAEFPKEGPSILRIQQVVRGDSAAYFCASSPPVFQNSYEQYFGPGTRLTVT.

This chain connects TRBV7-2 to TRBJ2-1; D not certain. The CDR3 covers 13 residues. Germline V gene lookup returns CDR1 SGHTA and CDR2 FQGNSA. The V end was cut by 1 base, the J end by 7 bases, with 8 bases between. CDR3: CASSLVQVNEQFF. CDR3 DNA sequence: TGTGCCAGCAGCTTAGTACAAGTAAATGAGCAGTTCTTC. Full variable domain (remainder filled in from reference TRBV7-2 and TRBJ2-1): GAGVSQSPSNKVTEKGKDVELRCDPISGHTALYWYRQSLGQGLEFLIYFQGNSAPDKSGLPSDRFSAERTGGSVSTLTIQRTQQEDSAVYLCASSLVQVNEQFFGPGTRLTVL.

Only a few counts were recorded for this clonotype. The J gene is TRBJ2-5, the V gene TRBV20-1; 11 bases match TRBD2. Germline V gene data show CDR1 as DFQATT and CDR2 as SNEGSKA (reference sequence). V shed 3 bases and J 3 bases; nucleotides not matched to a gene: 9. This CDR3 is built from 16 residues. The CDR3 protein is CSARDPFSGREETQYF. The CDR3 DNA reads TGCAGTGCTAGGGATCCCTTTAGCGGGAGGGAAGAGACCCAGTACTTC.

This clonotype has at least ten counts. This rearrangement joins TRBV7-9 to TRBJ2-7; D remains ambiguous. Trimming pared 2 bases from V and 1 base from J, leaving 6 bases between. Germline values: CDR1 SEHNR, CDR2 FQNEAQ (reference sequence). This CDR3 region has 13 residues. CDR3 bases: TGTGCCAGCAGCTTATCTCCTTCCTACGAGCAGTACTTC. Encoded protein: CASSLSPSYEQYF.

This sequence joins TRBV24-1 and TRBJ1-4; 8 nucleotides align to TRBD1. This CDR3 spans 16 amino acids. Unmatched junction bases numbered 7, after V lost 4 bases and J lost 4 bases. Looked up from germline, CDR1 is KGHDR and CDR2 is SFDVKD. The CDR3 sequence is CATSDRTGNNNEKLFF. CDR3 coding DNA: TGTGCCACCAGTGACAGGACAGGGAATAATAATGAAAAACTGTTTTTT.

With regard to this clonotype: A clone one base away is much larger, so this may be a read error. The chain recombines TRBV12-3 or TRBV12-4 with TRBJ2-3; 11 bases map to TRBD1. The J segment lost 0 bases and the V segment lost 8 bases, leaving 1 base of the junction unmatched. The CDR3 is made up of 14 amino acids. The CDR3 DNA reads TGTGCCAGCGGGACAGGGGGGAGCACAGATACGCAGTATTTT. Its protein is CASGTGGSTDTQYF.

The genes are TRBV27 and TRBJ1-4; 8 nucleotides agree with TRBD1. Germline V gene data show CDR1 as MNHEY and CDR2 as SMNVEV (reference sequence). The CDR3 runs to 14 residues. The trim removed 3 bases at V and 4 bases at J, leaving 1 base unmatched. CDR3 DNA: TGTGCCAGCAGTTTGGACAGGGTTAATGAAAAACTGTTTTTT. Protein: CASSLDRVNEKLFF.

The chain is built from TRBV7-6 and TRBJ2-2, with 9 positions matching TRBD2. Losses at the gene ends were 5 bases for V and 7 bases for J; bases not matched to a gene: 8. The CDR3 has 15 amino acids. Germline assignment: CDR1 SGHVS and CDR2 FNYEAQ. CDR3 sequence (DNA): TGTGCCAGCAGCGGGCGGGGGGGCCTTGGCGGGGAGCTGTTTTTT. Its protein is CASSGRGGLGGELFF.

The sample holds one count of this clonotype. This chain links TRBV24-1 with TRBJ2-1, with no clear D. The CDR3 covers 13 residues. Trimming stripped 3 bases from V and 6 bases from J, with 8 bases between. Germline CDR1 is KGHDR and CDR2 is SFDVKD. The chain's CDR3 is CATSDEIGNEQFF. In nucleotides, the CDR3 is TGTGCCACCAGTGATGAGATCGGCAATGAGCAGTTCTTC.

A single count supports this clonotype. The V call is TRBV7-8, the J call TRBJ2-1; 7 bases match TRBD2. Germline assignment: CDR1 SGHVS and CDR2 FQNEAQ. CDR3 length: 16 amino acids. Losses at the gene ends were 0 bases for V and 5 bases for J; bases not matched to a gene: 7. The CDR3 protein is CASSLAAGTTNNEQFF. CDR3 coding DNA: TGTGCCAGCAGCTTAGCAGCGGGGACTACGAACAATGAGCAGTTCTTC.